One and the same sample provided the 9 T cell receptor beta chains below, sequenced in a study of blood T cell repertoires in COVID-19. Profiled with immunoSEQ multiplex PCR; TCRdb holds only in-frame clones, not every one. The table includes 350,000 or so clones, around 88% detected once. The sequencing input was peripheral blood. These receptors were taken from a young woman with COVID-19, enrolled during active disease.

The chain combines TRBV3-1 (or the pseudogene TRBV3-2) with TRBJ1-2; 9 bases match TRBD1. This CDR3 is built from 14 residues. CDR1 LGHDT and CDR2 YNNKEL come from the germline V gene (reference sequence). V dropped 2 bases and J dropped 8; count of bases not matched to a gene: 6. The CDR3 DNA sequence: TGTGCCAGCAGCCAAAGGGACAGGGCGGGCGGCTACACCTTC. Its translation: CASSQRDRAGGYTF.

This chain uses TRBV10-3 with TRBJ2-5, with 8 bases lining up with TRBD2. Germline values: CDR1 ENHRY, CDR2 SYGVKD. V was pared by 3 bases and J by 4 bases, with 7 bases of the junction left unmatched. The CDR3 sequence is 15 residues long. CDR3 sequence reads: CAISDPGLEGETQYF. Written as DNA, the CDR3 is TGTGCCATCAGTGACCCGGGACTAGAGGGAGAGACCCAGTACTTC.

The table lists this clone with a few counts. The chain couples TRBV14 to TRBJ1-1, with 12 bases matching TRBD1. CDR1 and CDR2 from the germline V gene are SGHDN and FVKESK. After removal of 4 bases from V and 5 bases from J, the junction contained 11 bases not matched to a gene. The CDR3 is 17 amino acids. The CDR3 loop is CASSRIMGQGAKTEAFF. The CDR3, as DNA: TGTGCCAGCAGCCGGATAATGGGACAGGGGGCGAAGACTGAAGCTTTCTTT.

This chain uses TRBV7-3 with TRBJ2-3; D is undetermined. The CDR3 is 12 amino acids. Germline CDR1 reads SGHTA; CDR2 reads FQGTGA. Trimming left V 5 bases short and J 2 bases short, with 5 bases between. CDR3 DNA sequence: TGTGCCAGCAGCCCCAACACAGATACGCAGTATTTT. Residues: CASSPNTDTQYF.

The chain carries TRBV19 and TRBJ1-1; tentatively, D is TRBD1 (5 bases). The CDR3 runs 15 residues. Germline V gene data show CDR1 as LNHDA and CDR2 as SQIVND (reference sequence). Trimming took 5 bases from V and 3 from J, leaving 16 bases between them. The CDR3 DNA reads as TGTGCCAGTAGTTCCGGGAGGGGTAGGGACACTGAAGCTTTCTTT. This codes for CASSSGRGRDTEAFF.

The chain joins TRBV4-2 to TRBJ1-6; TRBD1 agrees at 11 bases. In germline, CDR1 is LGHNA, CDR2 YNFKEQ. This CDR3 has 16 residues. The V and J ends lost 0 bases and 9 bases, in that order; junction bases with no gene match: 4. As DNA, the CDR3 is TGTGCCAGCAGCCAAGATGGCGGGACAGGGGGTTCACCCCTCCACTTT. Translation gives CASSQDGGTGGSPLHF.

This chain joins TRBV28 and TRBJ1-1; TRBD1 matches at 7 bases. Unmatched junction bases numbered 6, after V lost 5 bases and J lost 3 bases. The CDR3 has 14 amino acids. CDR1 and CDR2 (germline): MDHEN, SYDVKM. The CDR3 sequence is CASSRQGVYTEAFF. For the CDR3, the DNA is TGTGCCAGCAGTCGACAGGGAGTGTACACTGAAGCTTTCTTT.

This clone was counted between two and nine times. This chain uses TRBV7-8 with TRBJ1-5; the D is unclear. Trimming pared 5 bases from V and 5 bases from J, leaving 10 bases between. Germline V lookup: CDR1 SGHVS, CDR2 FQNEAQ. The CDR3 is 13 amino acids. The CDR3 DNA reads TGTGCCAGCAGCGTACGTAGTTATCAGCCCCAGCATTTT. Amino acids: CASSVRSYQPQHF.

The gene calls are TRBV4-3 and TRBJ1-1, with 9 bases matching TRBD1. Germline V gene sequence: CDR1 LGHNA, CDR2 YSLEER. This CDR3 is 15 amino acids long. V gave up 2 bases and J gave up 5 bases; unmatched junction bases: 6. For the CDR3, the DNA is TGCGCCAGCAGCCAACTGGGACAGGGAAGGACTGAAGCTTTCTTT. Residues: CASSQLGQGRTEAFF.